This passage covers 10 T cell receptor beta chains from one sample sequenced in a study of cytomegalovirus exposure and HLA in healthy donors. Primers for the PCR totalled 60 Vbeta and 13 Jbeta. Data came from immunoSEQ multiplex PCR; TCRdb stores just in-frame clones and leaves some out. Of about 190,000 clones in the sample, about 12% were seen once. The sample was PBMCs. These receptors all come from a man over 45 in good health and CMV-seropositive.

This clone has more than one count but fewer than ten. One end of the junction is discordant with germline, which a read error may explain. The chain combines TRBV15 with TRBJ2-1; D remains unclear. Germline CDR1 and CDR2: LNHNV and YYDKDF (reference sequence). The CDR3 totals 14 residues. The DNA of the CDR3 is TGTGCCACCAGCAGTCGAGGTCGGCCAGAGAAGTTTGTCTTC. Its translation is CATSSRGRPEKFVF.

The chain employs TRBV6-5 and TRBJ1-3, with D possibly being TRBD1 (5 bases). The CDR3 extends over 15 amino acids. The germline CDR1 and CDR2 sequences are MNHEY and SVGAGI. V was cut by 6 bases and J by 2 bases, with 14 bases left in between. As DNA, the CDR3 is TGTGCCAGCAGCACCACGGGGGGTGCTGGAAACACCATATATTTT. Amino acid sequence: CASSTTGGAGNTIYF.

The CDR3 DNA reads as TGTGCCATCAGTCGGACTGGCCAGGGCACAGATACGCAGTATTTT. Its protein product is CAISRTGQGTDTQYF. The chain employs TRBV10-3 and TRBJ2-3, with D maybe TRBD2 (5 bases). CDR1 and CDR2 (germline): ENHRY, SYGVKD. Between the trimmed V and J ends, which lost 5 bases and 1 base, there was a span of 13 bases. There are 15 residues in the CDR3.

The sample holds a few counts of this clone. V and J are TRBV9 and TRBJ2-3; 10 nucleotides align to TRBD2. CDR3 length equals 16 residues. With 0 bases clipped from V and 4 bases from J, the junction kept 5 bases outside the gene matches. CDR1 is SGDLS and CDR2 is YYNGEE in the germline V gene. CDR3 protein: CASSVGLAGAPDTQYF. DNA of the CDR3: TGTGCCAGCAGCGTAGGGCTAGCGGGAGCCCCAGATACGCAGTATTTT.

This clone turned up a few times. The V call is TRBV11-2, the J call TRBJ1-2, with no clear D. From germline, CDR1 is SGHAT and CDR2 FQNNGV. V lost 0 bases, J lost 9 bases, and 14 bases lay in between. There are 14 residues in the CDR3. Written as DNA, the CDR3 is TGTGCCAGCAGCTTAGAACGGGTTATGAGAAGCTACACCTTC. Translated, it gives CASSLERVMRSYTF.

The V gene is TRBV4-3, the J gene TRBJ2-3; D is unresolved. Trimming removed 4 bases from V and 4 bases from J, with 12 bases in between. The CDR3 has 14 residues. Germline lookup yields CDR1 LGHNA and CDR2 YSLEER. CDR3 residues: CASSRTLMADTQYF. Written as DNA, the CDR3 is TGCGCCAGCAGCCGAACCCTAATGGCAGATACGCAGTATTTT.

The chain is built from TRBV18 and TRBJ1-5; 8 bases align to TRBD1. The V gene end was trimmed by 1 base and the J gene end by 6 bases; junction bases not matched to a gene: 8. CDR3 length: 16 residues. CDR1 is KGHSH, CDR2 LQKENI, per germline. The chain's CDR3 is CASSPLKQGGSQPQHF. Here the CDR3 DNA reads TGTGCCAGCTCACCACTTAAACAGGGGGGGAGTCAGCCCCAGCATTTT.

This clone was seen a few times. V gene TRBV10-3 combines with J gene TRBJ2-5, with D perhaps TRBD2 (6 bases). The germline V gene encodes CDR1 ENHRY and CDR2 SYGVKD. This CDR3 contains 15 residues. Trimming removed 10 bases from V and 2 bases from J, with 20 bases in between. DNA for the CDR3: TGTGCCACCCGCGGAGAGCGGGCAGCGCAAGAGACCCAGTACTTC. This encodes CATRGERAAQETQYF.

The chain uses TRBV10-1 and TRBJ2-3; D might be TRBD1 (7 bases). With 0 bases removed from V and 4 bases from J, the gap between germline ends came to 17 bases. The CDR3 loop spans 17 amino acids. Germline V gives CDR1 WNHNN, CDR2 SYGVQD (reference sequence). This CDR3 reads CASSESGAGGFADTQYF. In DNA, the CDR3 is TGCGCCAGCAGTGAGTCGGGGGCAGGGGGGTTCGCAGATACGCAGTATTTT.

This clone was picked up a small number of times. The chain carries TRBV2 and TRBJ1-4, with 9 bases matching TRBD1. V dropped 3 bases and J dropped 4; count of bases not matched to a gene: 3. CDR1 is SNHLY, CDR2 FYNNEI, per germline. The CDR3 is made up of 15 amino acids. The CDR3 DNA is TGTGCCAGCAGTGAGGGGACAGGGTTTAATGAAAAACTGTTTTTT. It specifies CASSEGTGFNEKLFF.